The clone carrying this T cell receptor beta chain occurred a few times. The germline gene is not matched at one end of the junction; a read error may be the cause. According to the study, TCR beta libraries were built with iRepertoire HTBI primers and CDR3-region Arm-PCR. TCRdb reprocessed the multiplex PCR reads with MiXCR, giving one entry per CDR3 protein. The sample carries a few hundred thousand distinct CDR3 sequences, around 15% recorded once. The sample originates from a study of regulatory T cells in long-lasting Graves disease. The time point was: newly diagnosed GD, antithyroid drugs for less than 3 months. Preparation of the TCR library used RNA extracted from PBMCs. CDR3 length: 14 amino acids. Germline CDR1 and CDR2: SEHNR and FQNEAQ (reference sequence). These data also featured in a second study, about T cells in Graves' hyperthyroidism and ophthalmopathy.

The sequenced sample was peripheral blood mononuclear cells (PBMCs), obtained at new diagnosis, from a patient treated with antithyroid drugs. This receptor was identified in a woman aged 18-30 years with Graves disease. The rearrangement links TRBV7-9 to TRBJ2-1, with 7 bases matching TRBD2. CDR3 DNA sequence: TGTGCCAGAAAGAGCGGGGCTAGCTACAATGAGCGGTTCTTC. It specifies CARKSGASYNERFF.